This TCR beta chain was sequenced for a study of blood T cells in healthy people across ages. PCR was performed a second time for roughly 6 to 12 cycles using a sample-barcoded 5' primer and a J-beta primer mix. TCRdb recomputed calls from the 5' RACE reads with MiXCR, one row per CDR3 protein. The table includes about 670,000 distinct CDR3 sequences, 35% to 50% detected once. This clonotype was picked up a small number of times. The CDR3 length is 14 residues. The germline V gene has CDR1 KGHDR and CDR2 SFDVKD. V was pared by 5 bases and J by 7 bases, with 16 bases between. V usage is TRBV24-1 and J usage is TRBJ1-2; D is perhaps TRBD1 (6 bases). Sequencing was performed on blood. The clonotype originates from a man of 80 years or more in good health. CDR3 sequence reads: CATSARQAGAGYTF. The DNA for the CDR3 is TGTGCCACCAGTGCGCGACAGGCCGGGGCTGGCTACACCTTC.